Listed below are T cell receptor beta chains from one sample, sequenced in a study of shared clonotypes between healthy human individuals. TCRdb keeps only in-frame clones here, not all; method: immunoSEQ multiplex PCR. The data show about 2.4 million clones, approximately 94% seen once. The sample comprised naive CD4+ T cells from PBMCs. The source of these receptors is a man aged 18 to 30 in good health. Some clones in this sample may be carry-over from other donors' samples. Each CDR3 is given with its conserved first and last residue. Clone size is stated in some rows and not others, as once, few, many or a class when expanded.

13	TRBV2	TRBJ2-1	.	CASSETSGNEQFF
13	TRBV25-1	.	.	CASRTGARDEQYF
12	TRBV19	TRBJ1-2	.	CASSYLSRGYTF
16	TRBV28	TRBJ1-6	.	CASSSLDQSGNSPLHF
16	TRBV10-1	TRBJ2-3	.	CASSPDRGLGTDTQYF
16	TRBV11-2	TRBJ2-1	.	CASSFSAASSYNEQFF
14	TRBV5-1	TRBJ2-1	.	CASSGDSGHNEQFF
14	TRBV30	TRBJ2-3	.	CAWSVGGKADTQYF
12	TRBV30	TRBJ1-3	.	CALQFSGNTIYF
15	TRBV7-2	TRBJ2-7	.	CASSLGLARSYEQYF
14	TRBV10-1	TRBJ2-7	.	CASTSPGLAGEQYF
15	TRBV5-1	TRBJ1-5	.	CASSLGPNSNQPQHF
18	TRBV4-1	TRBJ2-1	.	CASSQDLSAGGVYNEQFF
14	TRBV5-1	TRBJ1-3	.	CASGDGGNGNTIYF
12	TRBV28	TRBJ2-3	.	CATIMGEDTQYF
18	TRBV7-4	TRBJ2-2	.	CASSSLVFRDNQLGELFF
14	TRBV5-6	TRBJ2-7	.	CASSQVGVDYEQYF
15	TRBV2	TRBJ1-2	.	CATNPLAGGSGGYTF
14	TRBV28	TRBJ1-2	.	CASKTGGADYGYTF
12	TRBV30	TRBJ1-4	few	CAWSPTGEKLFF
15	TRBV4-2	TRBJ1-1	.	CASSPRPSVPTEAFF
16	TRBV28	TRBJ2-7	.	CASSLFPGPGTYEQYF
15	TRBV19	TRBJ2-1	.	CASSLEGDMEPKQFF
16	TRBV7-8	TRBJ2-2	.	CASSLLRGENTGELFF
12	TRBV18	TRBJ2-7	.	CASSPLGGEQYF
16	TRBV6-1	TRBJ2-4	.	CASSELRTWAKNIQYF
17	TRBV11-2	TRBJ2-5	.	CASSLGWAVRPTNEQYF
13	TRBV29-1	TRBJ1-4	.	CSVSDSWDEKLFF
13	TRBV2	TRBJ2-5	.	CASISAGQETQYF
13	TRBV10-3	TRBJ1-2	.	CAISVQGNYGYTF
14	TRBV18	TRBJ2-7	.	CASSPDRVIHEQYF
14	TRBV19	TRBJ2-3	.	CASRDSPSTDTQYF
14	TRBV28	TRBJ2-3	.	CASRTGGTTDTQYF
14	TRBV9	TRBJ2-7	.	CASSVDVGPYEQYF
12	TRBV28	TRBJ1-2	few	CASSSGGYGYTF
11	TRBV7-2	TRBJ2-7	.	CASGGSHEQYF
14	TRBV6-5	TRBJ1-5	.	CASSDRGTLEPQHF
10	TRBV6-5	TRBJ2-2	.	CASRSGELFF
14	TRBV10-2	TRBJ1-1	.	CASSEWQPNTEAFF
15	TRBV9	TRBJ1-6	once	CASSATGIADSPLHF
15	TRBV18	TRBJ2-2	once	CASSPPASSPGELFF